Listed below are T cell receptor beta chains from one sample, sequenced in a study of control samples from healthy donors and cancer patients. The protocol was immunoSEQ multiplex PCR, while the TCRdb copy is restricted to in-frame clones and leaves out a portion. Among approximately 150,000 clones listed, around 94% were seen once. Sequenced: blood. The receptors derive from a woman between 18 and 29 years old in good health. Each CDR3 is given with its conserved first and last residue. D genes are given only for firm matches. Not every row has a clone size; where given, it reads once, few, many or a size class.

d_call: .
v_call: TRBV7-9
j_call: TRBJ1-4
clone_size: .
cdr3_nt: TGTGCCAGCAGGGGTCCAGGGCCGCTTAATGAAAAACTGTTTTTT
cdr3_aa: CASRGPGPLNEKLFF

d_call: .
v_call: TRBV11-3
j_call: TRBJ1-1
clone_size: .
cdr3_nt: TGTGCCAGCAGCTTATCTTCATTGAACACTGAAGCTTTCTTT
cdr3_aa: CASSLSSLNTEAFF

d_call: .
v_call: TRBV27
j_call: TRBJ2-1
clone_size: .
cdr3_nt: TGTGCCAGCAGTTTCTCACAGGCCTACAATGAGCAGTTCTTC
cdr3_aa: CASSFSQAYNEQFF

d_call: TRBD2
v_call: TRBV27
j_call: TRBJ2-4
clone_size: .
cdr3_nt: TGTGCCAGCACCTCAGCGGGAGCGGCCAAAAACATTCAGTACTTC
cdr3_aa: CASTSAGAAKNIQYF

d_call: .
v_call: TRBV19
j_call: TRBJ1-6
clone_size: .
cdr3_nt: TGTGCCAGTAGTGGGACCGGCCCTTCGAGCTCCTATAATTCACCCCTCCACTTT
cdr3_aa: CASSGTGPSSSYNSPLHF

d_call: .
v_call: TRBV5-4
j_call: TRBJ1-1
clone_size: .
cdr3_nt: TGTGCCAGCAGCTTGGGCGGGGCCTACATGAACACTGAAGCTTTCTTT
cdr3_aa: CASSLGGAYMNTEAFF

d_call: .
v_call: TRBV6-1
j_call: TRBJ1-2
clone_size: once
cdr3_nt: TGTGCCAGCAGTGAAACTTGGTCGGGCAGGGCGAACTATGGCTACACCTTC
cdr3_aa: CASSETWSGRANYGYTF

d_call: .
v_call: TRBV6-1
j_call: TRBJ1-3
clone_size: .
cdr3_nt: TGTGCCAGCAGTGAAGCGCAAGGGTGGGGGCCTGGAAACACCATATATTTT
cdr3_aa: CASSEAQGWGPGNTIYF

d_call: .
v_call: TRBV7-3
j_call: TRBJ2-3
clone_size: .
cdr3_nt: TGTGCCAGCAGCTCTGGGGGTACGCAGTATTTT
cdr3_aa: CASSSGGTQYF

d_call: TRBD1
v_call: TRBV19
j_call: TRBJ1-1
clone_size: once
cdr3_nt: TGTGCCAGTACCTCCTCCCAGGGGGCCAGGGCTTTCTTT
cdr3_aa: CASTSSQGARAFF